The clone carrying this TCR beta chain came up many times. Its matching antigen is unknown. The data derive from a study of T cells after posttransplantation cyclophosphamide. Study-level findings and limits: Donor-recipient repertoire similarity was low at 1-2 months, rising over year one. Blood and skin or GI T cell repertoires showed limited TRB overlap. Recipient CMV seropositivity and CMV reactivation strongly tracked TRB clonality.

A marrow graft followed busulfan-fludarabine conditioning, with cyclophosphamide on days +3 and +4. The CDR3 covers 14 residues. The V gene's germline CDR1 is SGHTA and CDR2 FQGTGA. V shed 4 bases and J shed 8 bases, with 12 bases lying between them. Sequenced by immunoSEQ multiplex PCR; TCRdb stores in-frame clones only, minus some. The sample is made up of around 8,000 clones, none counted only once. The receptor comes from a male patient in his late teens or twenties who received an allogeneic stem cell transplant from an unrelated donor, was CMV-positive, and had acute and chronic GVHD. A share of the T cells may be of graft donor origin. The chain combines TRBV7-3 with TRBJ1-6; D is uncertain. Specimen: PBMCs, collected after allogeneic stem cell transplant with posttransplant cyclophosphamide. The CDR3 sequence: CASSSSPGDSPLHF. DNA of the CDR3: TGTGCCAGCAGCTCTAGTCCCGGTGATTCACCCCTCCACTTT.